Below, 23 T cell receptor beta chains from the same sample are listed, as sequenced in a study of cytomegalovirus exposure and HLA in healthy donors. 60 Vbeta and 13 Jbeta primers were used in PCR. TCRdb's table, derived via immunoSEQ multiplex PCR, lists solely in-frame clones and lacks some. Recorded for this sample: tens of thousands of clones. Sequences were obtained from PBMCs. The receptors derive from a man aged 25-45 years in good health and CMV-seropositive.

The chain has TRBV7-9 and TRBJ1-1, with D possibly matching TRBD1 (6 bases). V lost 11 bases and J 1 base, leaving 23 bases between the germline ends. Germline V lookup: CDR1 SEHNR, CDR2 FQNEAQ (reference sequence). The CDR3 extends over 16 amino acids. The CDR3 loop is CAVAGGGGVGNTEAFF. The CDR3 coding sequence is TGTGCCGTAGCGGGGGGGGGCGGCGTAGGGAACACTGAAGCTTTCTTT.

The chain carries TRBV5-4 and TRBJ2-3; D is possibly TRBD1 (5 bases). The germline V and J ends were trimmed by 3 bases and 4 bases, with 6 bases remaining between them. CDR3 length: 12 residues. The V gene's germline CDR1 is SGHNT and CDR2 YYREEE (reference sequence). This CDR3 is CASSSQADTQYF. The CDR3 DNA follows: TGTGCCAGCAGCTCACAGGCAGATACGCAGTATTTT.

The genes are TRBV5-1 and TRBJ2-7, with D possibly TRBD2 on 5 matching bases. Germline CDR1 is SGHRS and CDR2 is YFSETQ. The V end lost 4 bases, the J end lost 1 base, and 18 bases lay between the germline ends. The CDR3 runs to 16 residues. CDR3 residues: CASSRPNRDASYEQYF. The CDR3 nucleotides read TGCGCCAGCAGCAGGCCAAACCGGGATGCATCCTACGAGCAGTACTTC.

The rearrangement links TRBV7-6 to TRBJ2-5; TRBD1 matches at 9 bases. V shed 4 bases and J 7 bases; nucleotides not matched to a gene: 7. Germline V gene lookup returns CDR1 SGHVS and CDR2 FNYEAQ. The CDR3 totals 14 residues. This CDR3 is CASSSTGGDGTQYF. The CDR3 DNA follows: TGTGCCAGCAGCTCAACAGGGGGCGATGGGACCCAGTACTTC. The full variable domain, its missing parts supplied by reference TRBV7-6 and TRBJ2-5, is GAGVSQSPRYKVTKRGQDVALRCDPISGHVSLYWYRQALGQGPEFLTYFNYEAQQDKSGLPNDRFSAERPEGSISTLTIQRTEQRDSAMYRCASSSTGGDGTQYFGPGTRLLVL.

The V and J genes are TRBV5-1 and TRBJ2-1, with TRBD1 matching over 9 bases. CDR1 SGHRS and CDR2 YFSETQ come from the germline V gene. With V trimmed by 5 bases and J by 5 bases, 5 bases remained unmatched. The CDR3 length is 14 residues. The CDR3 is CASRQGQGNNEQFF. As DNA, the CDR3 is TGCGCCAGCAGGCAGGGACAGGGAAACAATGAGCAGTTCTTC.

The rearrangement links TRBV6-4 to TRBJ2-2; 7 positions match TRBD2. CDR1 is MRHNA, CDR2 SNTAGT, per germline. The CDR3 covers 15 residues. With V trimmed by 2 bases and J by 3 bases, 3 bases remained unmatched. The CDR3 nucleotides are TGTGCCAGCAGTGACAGGGCGGGGGACACCGGGGAGCTGTTTTTT. This sequence encodes CASSDRAGDTGELFF.

The V gene is TRBV30, the J gene TRBJ1-5; D is ambiguous. V was pared by 0 bases and J by 4 bases, with 7 bases between. Germline CDR1 and CDR2: GTSNPN and SVGIG (reference sequence). This CDR3 region has 13 residues. The CDR3 protein is CAWSVFGNQPQHF. CDR3 DNA: TGTGCCTGGAGTGTTTTCGGGAATCAGCCCCAGCATTTT.

Remarks on this clone: The junction shows a germline mismatch at one end, possibly a read error. The chain combines TRBV30 with TRBJ1-6; D is possibly TRBD1 (6 bases). CDR1 and CDR2 (germline): GTSNPN, SVGIG (reference sequence). This CDR3 region has 15 residues. The CDR3: CAGSVLLLQGSPLHF. CDR3 in DNA: TGTGCCGGGAGTGTACTCCTACTACAGGGCTCACCCCTCCACTTT.

The chain recombines TRBV11-1 with TRBJ2-3; 8 nucleotides match TRBD1. Germline CDR1 SGHAT, CDR2 FQDESV (reference sequence). V was clipped by 1 base and J by 0 bases; unmatched bases: 6. There are 17 residues in the CDR3. The CDR3 DNA reads as TGTGCCAGCAGCTTAGGGACAGGGCCGGAGAGCACAGATACGCAGTATTTT. Translated, it gives CASSLGTGPESTDTQYF.

The chain uses TRBV7-6 and TRBJ1-4, with 10 bases lining up with TRBD1. The CDR3 is 13 amino acids. Germline CDR1 reads SGHVS; CDR2 reads FNYEAQ. The trim removed 5 bases at V and 14 bases at J, leaving 8 bases unmatched. The CDR3 loop reads CASSHRDRGKLFF. The CDR3, as DNA: TGTGCCAGCAGCCACCGGGACAGGGGTAAGCTGTTTTTT.

The chain combines TRBV18 with TRBJ2-3, with D hard to call. CDR3 length: 14 amino acids. The germline CDR1 and CDR2 sequences are KGHSH and LQKENI. V lost 3 bases and J 2 bases, leaving 9 bases between the germline ends. The CDR3 sequence is CASSPGATTDTQYF. The CDR3 DNA follows: TGTGCCAGCTCACCGGGCGCGACCACAGATACGCAGTATTTT. Variable domain in full (rest from reference TRBV18 and TRBJ2-3): NAGVMQNPRHLVRRRGQEARLRCSPMKGHSHVYWYRQLPEEGLKFMVYLQKENIIDESGMPKERFSAEFPKEGPSILRIQQVVRGDSAAYFCASSPGATTDTQYFGPGTRLTVL.

CDR3 bases: TGTGCCAGCAGGCCGTTGGGGCTCCCCACCTACGAGCAGTACTTC. Residues: CASRPLGLPTYEQYF. The chain carries TRBV28 and TRBJ2-7, with D perhaps TRBD1 (5 bases). The CDR3 is made up of 15 amino acids. Germline lookup yields CDR1 MDHEN and CDR2 SYDVKM. Trimming removed 6 bases at V and 2 bases at J, with 17 bases between.

The chain uses TRBV6-1 and TRBJ2-3; 8 nucleotides match TRBD2. The CDR3 extends over 16 amino acids. Trimming cost V 4 bases and J 3 bases; bases outside gene matches: 9. Germline V gives CDR1 MNHNS, CDR2 SASEGT. CDR3 in DNA: TGTGCCAGCAGTGCTGCAGGTAGCGGGGTGACAGATACGCAGTATTTT. Encoded protein: CASSAAGSGVTDTQYF.

This chain uses TRBV2 with TRBJ1-3, with TRBD1 matching over 7 bases. Germline CDR1 reads SNHLY; CDR2 reads FYNNEI. V lost 6 bases and J lost 2; bases outside the gene matches: 7. CDR3 size: 15 residues. CDR3 sequence (DNA): TGTGCCAGCAGGACTGACAGGGAGGCTGGAAACACCATATATTTT. It is translated as CASRTDREAGNTIYF.

The chain links TRBV21-1 to TRBJ1-1. TRBV21-1 is a pseudogene segment. The CDR3 has 14 residues. The CDR3 here is CASSKVSSRTEAFF. The CDR3 DNA follows: TGTGCCAGCAGCAAAGTATCGTCGAGGACTGAAGCTTTCTTT.

The genes are TRBV27 and TRBJ1-1, with 9 bases that match TRBD1. Unmatched junction bases numbered 1, after V lost 2 bases and J lost 3 bases. Germline V gene data show CDR1 as MNHEY and CDR2 as SMNVEV (reference sequence). The CDR3 runs to 14 residues. The CDR3 loop is CASSLDRGYTEAFF. CDR3 nucleotides: TGTGCCAGCAGTTTAGACAGGGGGTACACTGAAGCTTTCTTT.

The genes are TRBV2 and TRBJ2-7; weak D call: TRBD1 (5 bases). The CDR3 totals 14 residues. Germline values: CDR1 SNHLY, CDR2 FYNNEI. Trimming pared 10 bases from V and 2 bases from J, leaving 18 bases between. In DNA form, the CDR3 reads TGTGCCACGCAGGTCATGGGGCTAGCCTACGAGCAGTACTTC. Translation: CATQVMGLAYEQYF.

The V gene is TRBV30, the J gene TRBJ2-5; a possible D gene is TRBD1 (6 bases). Germline-derived CDR1 and CDR2 are GTSNPN and SVGIG (reference sequence). There are 13 residues in the CDR3. Trimming took off 1 base at V and 5 bases at J, with 11 bases between the two ends. The CDR3 nucleotides are TGTGCCTGGAGTGACAGGGTAGGGGAGACCCAGTACTTC. It yields the protein CAWSDRVGETQYF.

The chain uses TRBV5-4 and TRBJ1-2; D gene ambiguous. Trimming removed 0 bases at V and 0 bases at J, with 12 bases between. The CDR3 contains 16 residues. CDR1 SGHNT and CDR2 YYREEE come from the germline V gene (reference sequence). The CDR3 nucleotides are TGTGCCAGCAGCTTGGGACACCTTATTGCTAACTATGGCTACACCTTC. As protein: CASSLGHLIANYGYTF. Using reference TRBV5-4 and TRBJ1-2 for the parts outside the CDR3, the full variable domain is ETGVTQSPTHLIKTRGQQVTLRCSSQSGHNTVSWYQQALGQGPQFIFQYYREEENGRGNFPPRFSGLQFPNYSSELNVNALELDDSALYLCASSLGHLIANYGYTFGSGTRLTVV.

The rearrangement joins TRBV30 to TRBJ2-5; D not certain. Germline-derived CDR1 and CDR2 are GTSNPN and SVGIG (reference sequence). V was trimmed by 0 bases and J by 4 bases, leaving 12 bases between them. This CDR3 contains 14 residues. DNA for the CDR3: TGTGCCTGGAGTGTACAAGGAGTCCCAGAGACCCAGTACTTC. Encoded protein: CAWSVQGVPETQYF.

This chain links TRBV5-1 with TRBJ2-7; possibly TRBD1 for D (6 bases). The CDR3 is made up of 13 amino acids. The V and J ends lost 4 bases and 0 bases respectively, with 8 bases between them. Germline V CDR1 and CDR2: SGHRS, YFSETQ. The CDR3 region is CASSADSSYEQYF. The CDR3, as DNA: TGCGCCAGCAGCGCGGACAGCTCCTACGAGCAGTACTTC.

J is TRBJ1-6 and V is TRBV5-1; TRBD1 aligns across 9 bases. V lost 1 base to trimming and J lost 5 bases; unmatched junction nucleotides: 1. Looked up from germline, CDR1 is SGHRS and CDR2 is YFSETQ. The CDR3 covers 15 residues. The CDR3 sequence is CASSLWTGDNSPLHF. CDR3 in DNA: TGCGCCAGCAGCTTGTGGACAGGGGATAATTCACCCCTCCACTTT.

The chain joins TRBV7-2 to TRBJ2-3; perhaps TRBD2 as D (7 bases). Trimming left V 5 bases short and J 5 bases short, with 14 bases between. Germline CDR1 reads SGHTA; CDR2 reads FQGNSA. The length of the CDR3 is 14 residues. Written as DNA, the CDR3 is TGTGCCAGCAGCAGAGGGGGGGCAATAGATACGCAGTATTTT. This sequence encodes CASSRGGAIDTQYF.